A selection of T cell receptor beta chains follows, all from one sample in a study of cytomegalovirus exposure and HLA in healthy donors. Using immunoSEQ multiplex PCR, the repertoire was profiled, and TCRdb retains in-frame clones only, with some absent. In the table there are 100,000 or so clones, 85% to 90% of which are singletons. Sequenced input: PBMCs. These receptors all stem from a young man in good health and CMV-seronegative. Each CDR3 is given with its conserved first and last residue. The D gene is left open where the match is weak. Clone size is shown for a subset of rows, as once, few, many or a class of expanded clone.

TRBJ1-2 | - | - | TRBV7-9 | 17 | CASSKEDYRTSGYGYTF | TGTGCCAGCAGCAAAGAAGACTACAGAACCTCGGGGTATGGCTACACCTTC
TRBJ1-3 | TRBD1 | - | TRBV15 | 18 | CATSRAGQGPSSGNTIYF | TGTGCCACCAGCAGAGCCGGACAGGGGCCGAGCTCTGGAAACACCATATATTTT
TRBJ1-6 | TRBD1 | - | TRBV7-3 | 14 | CASSLGQGYSPLHF | TGTGCCAGCAGCTTAGGACAGGGATATTCACCCCTCCACTTT
TRBJ1-1 | - | once | TRBV6-5 | 14 | CASSPLRVNTEAFF | TGTGCCAGCAGTCCTCTCCGGGTGAACACTGAAGCTTTCTTT
TRBJ2-1 | TRBD2 | - | TRBV11-3 | 14 | CASSLEGLAGRQFF | TGTGCCAGCAGCTTAGAGGGGCTAGCGGGGAGGCAGTTCTTC
TRBJ1-1 | TRBD1 | - | TRBV19 | 14 | CASSAQGVNTEAFF | TGTGCCAGTAGTGCACAGGGGGTCAACACTGAAGCTTTCTTT
TRBJ1-3 | - | once | TRBV30 | 15 | CAWSAYPGSGNTIYF | TGTGCCTGGAGTGCCTACCCGGGCTCTGGAAACACCATATATTTT
TRBJ2-3 | TRBD1 | few | TRBV30 | 14 | CAWRRQGPLDTQYF | TGTGCCTGGAGGCGACAGGGGCCCTTAGATACGCAGTATTTT
TRBJ2-7 | TRBD1 | - | TRBV23-1 | 20 | CASSQFYSTDRARPEYEQYF | TGCGCCAGCAGTCAATTCTACTCCACGGACAGGGCCAGACCCGAATACGAGCAGTACTTC
TRBJ2-2 | - | - | TRBV29-1 | 12 | CSVDSFAGELFF | TGCAGCGTAGATAGTTTCGCCGGGGAGCTGTTTTTT
TRBJ2-7 | TRBD2 | - | TRBV6-6 | 14 | CASRVAGDYYEQYF | TGTGCCAGCAGAGTAGCGGGAGATTATTACGAGCAGTACTTC
TRBJ2-1 | - | once | TRBV2 | 13 | CASSDSSYNEQFF | TGTGCCAGCAGCGACAGCTCCTACAATGAGCAGTTCTTC
TRBJ1-2 | TRBD1 | - | TRBV5-8 | 14 | CASSIGQGGYGYTF | TGTGCCAGCAGCATCGGACAGGGGGGCTATGGCTACACCTTC
TRBJ2-7 | - | - | TRBV28 | 12 | CASSSRVHEQYF | TGTGCCAGCAGTTCGAGAGTACACGAGCAGTACTTC
TRBJ1-4 | - | - | TRBV6-8 | 14 | CASRTGSTNEKLFF | TGTGCCAGCAGAACAGGGTCAACTAATGAAAAACTGTTTTTT
TRBJ1-3 | - | - | TRBV27 | 14 | CASRSRDLGNTIYF | TGTGCCAGCAGATCCCGGGATCTCGGAAACACCATATATTTT
TRBJ2-3 | TRBD1 | - | TRBV2 | 17 | CASSGAPRTGLVDTQYF | TGTGCCAGCAGCGGGGCCCCGAGGACAGGTCTGGTGGATACGCAGTATTTT
TRBJ2-5 | - | - | TRBV5-1 | 13 | CASSFFGGETQYF | TGCGCCAGCAGCTTCTTTGGAGGAGAGACCCAGTACTTC
TRBJ2-7 | - | - | TRBV7-9 | 12 | CASQGSSYEQYF | TGTGCCAGCCAGGGCAGCTCCTACGAGCAGTACTTC